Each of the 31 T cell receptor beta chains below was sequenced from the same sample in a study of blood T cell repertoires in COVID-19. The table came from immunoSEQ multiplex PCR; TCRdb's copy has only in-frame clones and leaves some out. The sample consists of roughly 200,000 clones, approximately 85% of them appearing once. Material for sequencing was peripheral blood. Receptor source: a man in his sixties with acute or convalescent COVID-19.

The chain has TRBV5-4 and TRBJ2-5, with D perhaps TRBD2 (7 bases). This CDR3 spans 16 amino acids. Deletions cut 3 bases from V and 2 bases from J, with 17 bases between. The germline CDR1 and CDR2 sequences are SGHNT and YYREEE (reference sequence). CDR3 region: CASSSPPQGGQETQYF. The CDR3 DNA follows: TGTGCCAGCAGCTCACCCCCACAGGGAGGGCAAGAGACCCAGTACTTC.

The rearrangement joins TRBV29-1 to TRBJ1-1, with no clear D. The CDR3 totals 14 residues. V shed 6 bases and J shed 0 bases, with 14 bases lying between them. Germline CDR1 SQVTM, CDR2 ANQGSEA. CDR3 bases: TGCAGCGTGACCGGGAAACATATGAACACTGAAGCTTTCTTT. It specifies CSVTGKHMNTEAFF.

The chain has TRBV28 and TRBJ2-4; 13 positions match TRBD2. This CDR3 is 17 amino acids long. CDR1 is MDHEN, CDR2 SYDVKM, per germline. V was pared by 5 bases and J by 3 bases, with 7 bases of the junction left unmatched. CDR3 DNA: TGTGCCAGCAGTCAACAGGGACTAGCGGGATTCAAAAACATTCAGTACTTC. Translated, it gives CASSQQGLAGFKNIQYF.

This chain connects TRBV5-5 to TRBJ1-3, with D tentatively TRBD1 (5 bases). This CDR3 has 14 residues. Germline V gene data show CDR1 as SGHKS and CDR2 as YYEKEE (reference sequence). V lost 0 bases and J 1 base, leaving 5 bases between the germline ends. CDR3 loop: CASSLAGSGNTIYF. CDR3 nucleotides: TGTGCCAGCAGCTTGGCAGGGTCTGGAAACACCATATATTTT.

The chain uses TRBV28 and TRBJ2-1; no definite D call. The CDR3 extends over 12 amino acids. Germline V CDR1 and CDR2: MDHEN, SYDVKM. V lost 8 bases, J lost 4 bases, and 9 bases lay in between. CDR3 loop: CASGRPYNEQFF. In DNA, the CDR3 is TGTGCCAGCGGGCGCCCATACAATGAGCAGTTCTTC.

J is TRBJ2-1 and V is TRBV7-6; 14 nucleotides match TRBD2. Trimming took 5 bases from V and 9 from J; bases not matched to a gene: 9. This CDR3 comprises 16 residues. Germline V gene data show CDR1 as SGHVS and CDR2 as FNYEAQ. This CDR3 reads CASSAGTSGRDGEQFF. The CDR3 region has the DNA TGTGCCAGCAGCGCCGGGACTAGCGGGAGAGATGGTGAGCAGTTCTTC.

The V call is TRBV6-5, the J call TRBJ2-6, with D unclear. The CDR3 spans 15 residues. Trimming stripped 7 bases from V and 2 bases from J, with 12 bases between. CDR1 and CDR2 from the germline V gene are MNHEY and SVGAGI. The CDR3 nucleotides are TGTGCCAGCACGCCGATGTCTACTGGGGCCAACGTCCTGACTTTC. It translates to CASTPMSTGANVLTF.

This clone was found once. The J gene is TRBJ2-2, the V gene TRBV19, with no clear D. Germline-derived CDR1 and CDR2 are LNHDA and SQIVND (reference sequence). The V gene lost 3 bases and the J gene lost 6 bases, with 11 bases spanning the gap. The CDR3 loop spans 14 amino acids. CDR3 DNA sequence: TGTGCCAGTAGTATTGGGCGAGAGCCCGGGGAGCTGTTTTTT. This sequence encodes CASSIGREPGELFF.

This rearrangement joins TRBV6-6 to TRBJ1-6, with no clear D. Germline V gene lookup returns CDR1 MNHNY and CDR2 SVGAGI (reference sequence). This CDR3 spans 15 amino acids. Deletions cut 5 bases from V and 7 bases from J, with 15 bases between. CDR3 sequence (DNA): TGTGCCAGCAGTAAAAAACACGACGGGAATTCACCCCTCCACTTT. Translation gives CASSKKHDGNSPLHF.

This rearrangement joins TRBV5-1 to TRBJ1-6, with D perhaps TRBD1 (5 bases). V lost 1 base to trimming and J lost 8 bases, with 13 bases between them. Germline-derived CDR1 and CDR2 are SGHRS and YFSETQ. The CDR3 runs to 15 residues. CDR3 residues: CASSLSPGSDSPLHF. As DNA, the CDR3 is TGCGCCAGCAGCTTGTCTCCAGGGTCTGATTCACCCCTCCACTTT.

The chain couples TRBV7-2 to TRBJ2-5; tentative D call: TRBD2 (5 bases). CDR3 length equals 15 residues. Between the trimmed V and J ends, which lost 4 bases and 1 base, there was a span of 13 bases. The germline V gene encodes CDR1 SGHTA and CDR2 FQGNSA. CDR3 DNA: TGTGCCAGCAGCTCGTCTAGCAGTCTCCAAGAGACCCAGTACTTC. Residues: CASSSSSSLQETQYF.

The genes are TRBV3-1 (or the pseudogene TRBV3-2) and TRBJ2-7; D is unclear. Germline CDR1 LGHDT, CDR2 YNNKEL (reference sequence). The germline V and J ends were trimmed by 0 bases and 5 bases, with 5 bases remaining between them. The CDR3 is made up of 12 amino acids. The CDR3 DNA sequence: TGTGCCAGCAGCCAAGATCGGGACGAGCAGTACTTC. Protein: CASSQDRDEQYF.

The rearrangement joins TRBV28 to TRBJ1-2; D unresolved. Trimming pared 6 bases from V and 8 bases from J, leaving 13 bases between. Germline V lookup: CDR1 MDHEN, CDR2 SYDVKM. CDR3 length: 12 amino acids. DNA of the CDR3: TGTGCCAGCAGCCCCCCTTTGTTAGGCTACACCTTC. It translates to CASSPPLLGYTF.

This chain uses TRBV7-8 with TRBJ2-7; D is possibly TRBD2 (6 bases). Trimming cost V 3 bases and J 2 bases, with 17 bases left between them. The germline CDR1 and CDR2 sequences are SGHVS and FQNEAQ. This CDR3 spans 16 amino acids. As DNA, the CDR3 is TGTGCCAGCAGCTTCCCCCTTACGGGGGAAACCTACGAGCAGTACTTC. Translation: CASSFPLTGETYEQYF.

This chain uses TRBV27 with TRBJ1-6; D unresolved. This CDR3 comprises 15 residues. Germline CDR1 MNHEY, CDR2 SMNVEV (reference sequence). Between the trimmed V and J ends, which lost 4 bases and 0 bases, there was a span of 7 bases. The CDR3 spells CASSSRGSYNSPLHF. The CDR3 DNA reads TGTGCCAGCAGTTCTCGGGGCTCCTATAATTCACCCCTCCACTTT.

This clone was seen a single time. The CDR3 bases are TGTGCCAGTAGTCCCGTACAGGGGGCTGGGGCCAACGTCCTGACTTTC. It is translated as CASSPVQGAGANVLTF. The rearrangement joins TRBV19 to TRBJ2-6, with 8 bases identical to TRBD1. The germline gives CDR1 LNHDA, CDR2 SQIVND (reference sequence). CDR3 size: 16 residues. After removal of 5 bases from V and 2 bases from J, the junction contained 5 bases not matched to a gene.

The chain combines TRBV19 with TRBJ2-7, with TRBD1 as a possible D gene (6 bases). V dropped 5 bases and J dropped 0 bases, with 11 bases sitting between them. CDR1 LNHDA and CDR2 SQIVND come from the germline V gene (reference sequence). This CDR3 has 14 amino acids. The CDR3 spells CASSVTRGSYEQYF. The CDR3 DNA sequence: TGTGCCAGTAGTGTGACCAGGGGCTCCTACGAGCAGTACTTC.

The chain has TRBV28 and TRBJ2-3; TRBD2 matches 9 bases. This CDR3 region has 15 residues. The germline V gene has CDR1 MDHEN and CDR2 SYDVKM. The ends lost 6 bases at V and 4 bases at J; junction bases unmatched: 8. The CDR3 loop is CASSNSGSRADTQYF. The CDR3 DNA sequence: TGTGCCAGCAGCAATAGCGGGAGTCGGGCAGATACGCAGTATTTT.

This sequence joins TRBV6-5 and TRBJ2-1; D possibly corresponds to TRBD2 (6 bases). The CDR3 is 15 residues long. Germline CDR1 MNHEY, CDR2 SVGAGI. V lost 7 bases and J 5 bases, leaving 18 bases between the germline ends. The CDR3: CASTPQGGAHNEQFF. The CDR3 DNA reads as TGTGCCAGCACCCCTCAGGGAGGCGCGCACAATGAGCAGTTCTTC.

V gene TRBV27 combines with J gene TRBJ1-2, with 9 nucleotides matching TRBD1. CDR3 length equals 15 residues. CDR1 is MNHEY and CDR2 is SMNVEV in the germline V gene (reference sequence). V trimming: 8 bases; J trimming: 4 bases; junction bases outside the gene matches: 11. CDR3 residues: CASAPTGGIFYGYTF. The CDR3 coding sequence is TGTGCCAGCGCACCGACAGGGGGTATTTTCTATGGCTACACCTTC.

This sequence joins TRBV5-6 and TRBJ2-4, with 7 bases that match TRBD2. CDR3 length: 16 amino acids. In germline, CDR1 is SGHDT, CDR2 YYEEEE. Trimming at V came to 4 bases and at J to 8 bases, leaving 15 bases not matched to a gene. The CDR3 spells CASSPRGREVGDIQYF. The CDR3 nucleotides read TGTGCCAGCAGCCCGCGCGGACGGGAGGTTGGGGACATTCAGTACTTC. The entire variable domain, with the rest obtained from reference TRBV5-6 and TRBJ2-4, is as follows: DAGVTQSPTHLIKTRGQQVTLRCSPKSGHDTVSWYQQALGQGPQFIFQYYEEEERQRGNFPDRFSGHQFPNYSSELNVNALLLGDSALYLCASSPRGREVGDIQYFGAGTRLSVL.

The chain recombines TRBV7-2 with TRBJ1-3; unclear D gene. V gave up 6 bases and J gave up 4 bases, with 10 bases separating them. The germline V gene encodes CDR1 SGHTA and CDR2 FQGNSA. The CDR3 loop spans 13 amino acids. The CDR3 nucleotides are TGTGCCAGCAGTTTCGCGCGCGGAAACACCATATATTTT. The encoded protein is CASSFARGNTIYF.

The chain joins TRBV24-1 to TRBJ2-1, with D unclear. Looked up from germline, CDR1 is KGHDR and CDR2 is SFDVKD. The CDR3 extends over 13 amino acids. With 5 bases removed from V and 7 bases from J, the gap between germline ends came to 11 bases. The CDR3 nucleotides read TGTGCCACCAGTGGTGAGGTCCGGAATGAGCAGTTCTTC. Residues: CATSGEVRNEQFF.

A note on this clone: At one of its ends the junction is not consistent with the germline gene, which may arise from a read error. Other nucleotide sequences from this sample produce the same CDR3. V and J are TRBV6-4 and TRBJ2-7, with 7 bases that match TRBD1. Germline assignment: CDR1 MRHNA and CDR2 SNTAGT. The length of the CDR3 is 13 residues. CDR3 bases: TGTGCCAGCAGGACAGGGTCTCCCTACGAGCAGTACTTT. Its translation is CASRTGSPYEQYF.

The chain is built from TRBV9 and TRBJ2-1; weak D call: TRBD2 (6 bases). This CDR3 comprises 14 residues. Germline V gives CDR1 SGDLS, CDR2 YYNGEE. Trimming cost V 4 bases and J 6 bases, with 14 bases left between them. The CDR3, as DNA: TGTGCCAGCAGCTTCCGGGACTTTTCCAATGAGCAGTTCTTC. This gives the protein CASSFRDFSNEQFF.

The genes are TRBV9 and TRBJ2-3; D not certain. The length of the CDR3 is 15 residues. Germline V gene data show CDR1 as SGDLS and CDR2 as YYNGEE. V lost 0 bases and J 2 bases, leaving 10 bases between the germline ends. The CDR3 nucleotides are TGTGCCAGCAGCGTAGGCGCGCTCCCCACAGATACGCAGTATTTT. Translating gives CASSVGALPTDTQYF.

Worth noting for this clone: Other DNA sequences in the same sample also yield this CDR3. As DNA, the CDR3 is TGTGCCAGCTCACCCGGGACAGGGTCCTACGAGCAGTACTTC. Translated: CASSPGTGSYEQYF. The J gene is TRBJ2-7, the V gene TRBV18; 9 bases agree with TRBD1. The CDR3 has 14 amino acids. The V gene's germline CDR1 is KGHSH and CDR2 LQKENI. After removal of 3 bases from V and 1 base from J, the junction contained 1 base not matched to a gene. Based on the CDR3 plus reference TRBV18 and TRBJ2-7, the full variable domain is NAGVMQNPRHLVRRRGQEARLRCSPMKGHSHVYWYRQLPEEGLKFMVYLQKENIIDESGMPKERFSAEFPKEGPSILRIQQVVRGDSAAYFCASSPGTGSYEQYFGPGTRLTVT.

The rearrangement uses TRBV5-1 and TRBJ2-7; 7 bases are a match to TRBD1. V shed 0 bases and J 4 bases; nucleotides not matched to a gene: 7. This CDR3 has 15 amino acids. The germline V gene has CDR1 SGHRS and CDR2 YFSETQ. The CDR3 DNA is TGCGCCAGCAGCTTGGAACCGGGACAGTTGTACGAGCAGTACTTC. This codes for CASSLEPGQLYEQYF.

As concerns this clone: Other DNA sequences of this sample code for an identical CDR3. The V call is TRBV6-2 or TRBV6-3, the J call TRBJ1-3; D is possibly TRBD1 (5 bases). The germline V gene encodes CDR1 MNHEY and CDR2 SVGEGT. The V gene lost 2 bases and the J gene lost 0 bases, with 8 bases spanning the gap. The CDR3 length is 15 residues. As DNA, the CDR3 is TGTGCCAGCAGTTACAGCGGGGGCTCTGGAAACACCATATATTTT. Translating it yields CASSYSGGSGNTIYF.

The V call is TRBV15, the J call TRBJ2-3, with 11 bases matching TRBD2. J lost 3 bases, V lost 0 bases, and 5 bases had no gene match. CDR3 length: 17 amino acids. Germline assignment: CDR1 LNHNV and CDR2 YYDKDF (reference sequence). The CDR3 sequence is CATSRDISGRGTDTQYF. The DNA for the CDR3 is TGTGCCACCAGCAGAGATATTAGCGGGAGGGGTACAGATACGCAGTATTTT. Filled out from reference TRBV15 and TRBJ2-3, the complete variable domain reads DAMVIQNPRYQVTQFGKPVTLSCSQTLNHNVMYWYQQKSSQAPKLLFHYYDKDFNNEADTPDNFQSRRPNTSFCFLDIRSPGLGDTAMYLCATSRDISGRGTDTQYFGPGTRLTVL.

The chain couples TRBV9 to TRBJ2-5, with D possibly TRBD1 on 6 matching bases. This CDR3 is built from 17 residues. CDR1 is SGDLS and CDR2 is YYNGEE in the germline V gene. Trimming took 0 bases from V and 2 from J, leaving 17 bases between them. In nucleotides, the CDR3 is TGTGCCAGCAGCGTAGCGTCCCCCGGGACAAGGCAAGAGACCCAGTACTTC. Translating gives CASSVASPGTRQETQYF.